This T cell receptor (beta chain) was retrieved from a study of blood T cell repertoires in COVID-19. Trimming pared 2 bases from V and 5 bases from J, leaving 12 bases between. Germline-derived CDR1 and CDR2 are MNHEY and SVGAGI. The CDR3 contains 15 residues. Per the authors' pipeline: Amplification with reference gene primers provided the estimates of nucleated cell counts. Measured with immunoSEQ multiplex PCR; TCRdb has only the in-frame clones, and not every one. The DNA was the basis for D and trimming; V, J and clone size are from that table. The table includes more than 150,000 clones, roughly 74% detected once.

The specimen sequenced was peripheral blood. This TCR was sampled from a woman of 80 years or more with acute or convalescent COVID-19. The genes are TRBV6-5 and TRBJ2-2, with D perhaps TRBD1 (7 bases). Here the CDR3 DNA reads TGTGCCAGCAGTTACGGAGGGGGCGCGACCGGGGAGCTGTTTTTT. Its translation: CASSYGGGATGELFF.